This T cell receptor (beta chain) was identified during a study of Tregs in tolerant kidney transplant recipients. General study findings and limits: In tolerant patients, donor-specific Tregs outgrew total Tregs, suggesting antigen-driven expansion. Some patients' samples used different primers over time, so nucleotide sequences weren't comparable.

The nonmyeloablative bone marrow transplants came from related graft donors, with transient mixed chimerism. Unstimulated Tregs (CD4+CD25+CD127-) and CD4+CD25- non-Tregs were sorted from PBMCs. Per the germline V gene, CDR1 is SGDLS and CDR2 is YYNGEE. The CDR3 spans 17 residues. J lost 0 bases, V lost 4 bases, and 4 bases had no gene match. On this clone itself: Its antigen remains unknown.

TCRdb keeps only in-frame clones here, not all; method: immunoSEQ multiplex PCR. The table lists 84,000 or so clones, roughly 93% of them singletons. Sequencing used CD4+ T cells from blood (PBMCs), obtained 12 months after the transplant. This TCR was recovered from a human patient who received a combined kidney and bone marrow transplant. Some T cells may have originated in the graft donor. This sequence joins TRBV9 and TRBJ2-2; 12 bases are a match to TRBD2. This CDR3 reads CASSIGLAGTNTGELFF. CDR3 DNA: TGTGCCAGCAGCATTGGACTAGCGGGGACGAACACCGGGGAGCTGTTTTTT.